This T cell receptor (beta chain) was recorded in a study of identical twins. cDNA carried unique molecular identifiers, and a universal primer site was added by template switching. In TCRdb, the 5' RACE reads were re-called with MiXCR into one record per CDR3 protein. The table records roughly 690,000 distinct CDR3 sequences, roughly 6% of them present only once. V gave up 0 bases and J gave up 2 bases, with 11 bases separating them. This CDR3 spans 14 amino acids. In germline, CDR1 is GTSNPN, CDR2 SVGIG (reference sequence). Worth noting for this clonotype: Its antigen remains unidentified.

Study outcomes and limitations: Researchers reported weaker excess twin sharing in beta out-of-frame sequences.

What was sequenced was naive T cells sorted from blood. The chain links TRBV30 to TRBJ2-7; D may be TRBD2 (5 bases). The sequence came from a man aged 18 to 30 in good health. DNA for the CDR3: TGTGCCTGGAGTGTGATTAGAGGGCCCTACGAGCAGTACTTC. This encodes CAWSVIRGPYEQYF.